Below are 24 T cell receptor beta chains sequenced from a single sample in a study of cytomegalovirus exposure and HLA in healthy donors. Sequenced by immunoSEQ multiplex PCR; TCRdb stores in-frame clones only, minus some. In the table there are more than 110,000 clones, 86% of which are singletons. Sequencing used PBMCs. The receptors here all came from a young man in good health and CMV-seronegative.

This clone has just one count. The rearrangement links TRBV5-4 to TRBJ1-2; the match to TRBD1 covers 10 bases. CDR1 is SGHNT, CDR2 YYREEE, per germline (reference sequence). This CDR3 is built from 19 residues. The trim removed 8 bases at V and 2 bases at J, leaving 21 bases unmatched. DNA of the CDR3: TGTGCCAGTAAACCGGGACAGGGGTTTTCAAAGGGACTAAACTATGGCTACACCTTC. Its translation: CASKPGQGFSKGLNYGYTF.

V usage is TRBV27 and J usage is TRBJ1-2; 10 bases are shared with TRBD1. Germline trimming cut 1 base from V and 2 bases from J; bases unmatched to any gene: 1. The CDR3 is 15 amino acids. Germline V gene data show CDR1 as MNHEY and CDR2 as SMNVEV (reference sequence). This chain's CDR3 is CASSLLGQGNYGYTF. The CDR3 region has the DNA TGTGCCAGCAGTTTATTGGGACAGGGGAACTATGGCTACACCTTC.

This clone turned up a few times. The chain joins TRBV27 to TRBJ1-5, with 8 nucleotides matching TRBD1. The V segment lost 5 bases and the J segment 0 bases; nucleotides outside the gene matches: 3. The CDR3 extends over 15 amino acids. Per the germline V gene, CDR1 is MNHEY and CDR2 is SMNVEV (reference sequence). The CDR3 here is CASSGQGNSNQPQHF. CDR3 bases: TGTGCCAGCAGTGGACAGGGCAATAGCAATCAGCCCCAGCATTTT.

V gene TRBV18 combines with J gene TRBJ1-1, with D possibly matching TRBD1 (5 bases). Trimming pared 2 bases from V and 3 bases from J, leaving 10 bases between. Germline CDR1 and CDR2: KGHSH and LQKENI. This CDR3 has 14 residues. The CDR3, as DNA: TGTGCCAGCTCACCAGCAGGGAAGGACACTGAAGCTTTCTTT. This codes for CASSPAGKDTEAFF.

The chain carries TRBV15 and TRBJ2-2; D not resolved. Trimming removed 9 bases from V and 6 bases from J, with 8 bases in between. Germline V gene lookup returns CDR1 LNHNV and CDR2 YYDKDF (reference sequence). The CDR3 covers 11 residues. Written as DNA, the CDR3 is TGTGCCACAGGAGTCGCCGGGGAGCTGTTTTTT. Protein product: CATGVAGELFF.

V gene TRBV2 combines with J gene TRBJ1-2, with 11 bases matching TRBD1. The V gene end was trimmed by 4 bases and the J gene end by 8 bases; junction bases not matched to a gene: 15. The CDR3 loop spans 17 amino acids. CDR1 is SNHLY, CDR2 FYNNEI, per germline. The CDR3 bases are TGTGCCAGCAGTGTGGGGCGGACAGGGGGCGCAGGGAAGGGCTACACCTTC. It is translated as CASSVGRTGGAGKGYTF.

V usage is TRBV11-2 and J usage is TRBJ2-1, with TRBD2 identical over 10 bases. CDR3 length: 17 residues. V was pared by 3 bases and J by 4 bases, with 9 bases of the junction left unmatched. Germline V lookup: CDR1 SGHAT, CDR2 FQNNGV. The CDR3 is CASSLTSGLARYNEQFF. In DNA form, the CDR3 reads TGTGCCAGCAGCTTGACGTCGGGACTAGCGCGTTACAATGAGCAGTTCTTC.

The chain combines TRBV4-3 with TRBJ2-1; D is undetermined. Germline loops: CDR1 LGHNA, CDR2 YSLEER. With 0 bases removed from V and 7 bases from J, the gap between germline ends came to 13 bases. This CDR3 is 15 amino acids long. CDR3 sequence reads: CASSQEEHSANEQFF. For the CDR3, the DNA is TGCGCCAGCAGCCAAGAGGAGCATAGTGCGAATGAGCAGTTCTTC.

This clone has a single count. V usage is TRBV11-2 and J usage is TRBJ1-2, with a weak D call TRBD1 (6 bases). CDR3 length: 16 amino acids. The V gene's germline CDR1 is SGHAT and CDR2 FQNNGV. V was pared by 4 bases and J by 4 bases, with 19 bases between. The CDR3 here is CASSSTGTTGTYGYTF. CDR3 nucleotide sequence: TGTGCCAGCAGCTCGACAGGCACTACGGGAACCTATGGCTACACCTTC. Based on the CDR3 plus reference TRBV11-2 and TRBJ1-2, the full variable domain is EAGVAQSPRYKIIEKRQSVAFWCNPISGHATLYWYQQILGQGPKLLIQFQNNGVVDDSQLPKDRFSAERLKGVDSTLKIQPAKLEDSAVYLCASSSTGTTGTYGYTFGSGTRLTVV.

V is TRBV7-9 and J is TRBJ2-5, with 9 bases that match TRBD1. V lost 5 bases, J lost 2 bases, and 9 bases stayed unmatched. The CDR3 sequence is 16 residues long. Germline assignment: CDR1 SEHNR and CDR2 FQNEAQ (reference sequence). The CDR3: CASSRTPGTGQETQYF. The CDR3 DNA reads TGTGCCAGCAGCCGCACCCCTGGGACAGGGCAAGAGACCCAGTACTTC.

The chain joins TRBV6-5 to TRBJ2-7; 7 nucleotides agree with TRBD1. CDR3 length: 16 residues. With V trimmed by 4 bases and J by 0 bases, 9 bases remained unmatched. CDR1 is MNHEY and CDR2 is SVGAGI in the germline V gene. This CDR3 reads CASSSKGQAFSYEQYF. DNA of the CDR3: TGTGCCAGCAGTTCCAAAGGACAGGCCTTCTCCTACGAGCAGTACTTC.

The rearrangement joins TRBV7-2 to TRBJ2-1; D may be TRBD2 (5 bases). Germline V lookup: CDR1 SGHTA, CDR2 FQGNSA. The CDR3 spans 11 residues. V was cut by 3 bases and J by 9 bases, with 6 bases left in between. CDR3 sequence reads: CASSLRVEQFF. The CDR3, as DNA: TGTGCCAGCAGCTTGAGGGTTGAGCAGTTCTTC.

As regards this clone: As the CDR3 is not closed by the conserved phenylalanine or tryptophan, this likely results from a read error. It is unclear where the CDR3 begins or ends on the DNA, so no DNA is shown, and the CDR3 is as TCRdb lists it. The chain carries TRBV9 and TRBJ2-4; TRBD2 is the table's D call and was not checked against the DNA. The CDR3 extends over 12 residues, inclusive of both ends. Germline CDR1 reads SGDLS; CDR2 reads YYNGEE. CDR3 loop: CASSGLTSGGST.

This chain connects TRBV6-6 to TRBJ2-7, with 9 bases matching TRBD1. V shed 6 bases and J 10 bases; nucleotides not matched to a gene: 4. This CDR3 comprises 11 residues. From germline, CDR1 is MNHNY and CDR2 SVGAGI (reference sequence). CDR3 region: CASSRQGVQYF. The CDR3 coding sequence is TGTGCCAGCAGCCGACAGGGGGTTCAGTACTTC.

The chain carries TRBV30 and TRBJ2-5, with D possibly TRBD1 on 5 matching bases. V was trimmed by 3 bases and J by 5 bases, leaving 19 bases between them. The CDR3 runs to 15 residues. Germline CDR1 is GTSNPN and CDR2 is SVGIG (reference sequence). This CDR3 is CAWSDFTRAEETQYF. The CDR3 coding sequence is TGTGCCTGGAGCGACTTTACCAGGGCCGAGGAGACCCAGTACTTC.

The chain has TRBV6-5 and TRBJ1-1; the match to TRBD1 covers 9 bases. The CDR3 consists of 15 residues. V was pared by 5 bases and J by 4 bases, with 8 bases of the junction left unmatched. CDR1 MNHEY and CDR2 SVGAGI come from the germline V gene. The CDR3, as DNA: TGTGCCAGCAGTGCCGGGGACAGGGCGACCACTGAAGCTTTCTTT. It translates to CASSAGDRATTEAFF.

J is TRBJ2-2 and V is TRBV7-9; D might be TRBD2 (6 bases). The CDR3 runs to 15 residues. V was pared by 8 bases and J by 2 bases, with 15 bases between. Germline V CDR1 and CDR2: SEHNR, FQNEAQ (reference sequence). The CDR3, as DNA: TGTGCCAGCCCCAGCGGGCAGGTCAACACCGGGGAGCTGTTTTTT. This codes for CASPSGQVNTGELFF.

The chain carries TRBV18 and TRBJ1-1; perhaps TRBD1 as D (6 bases). The CDR3 covers 16 residues. The V end was cut by 2 bases, the J end by 1 base, with 14 bases between. CDR1 KGHSH and CDR2 LQKENI come from the germline V gene. CDR3 region: CASSPSYYRENTEAFF. The CDR3 nucleotides are TGTGCCAGCTCACCAAGTTATTACAGGGAGAACACTGAAGCTTTCTTT. Supplemented by reference TRBV18 and TRBJ1-1, the full variable domain reads NAGVMQNPRHLVRRRGQEARLRCSPMKGHSHVYWYRQLPEEGLKFMVYLQKENIIDESGMPKERFSAEFPKEGPSILRIQQVVRGDSAAYFCASSPSYYRENTEAFFGQGTRLTVV.

V gene TRBV29-1 combines with J gene TRBJ2-1; TRBD2 aligns across 7 bases. V was pared by 3 bases and J by 1 base, with 3 bases of the junction left unmatched. The CDR3 is 14 amino acids. CDR1 and CDR2 from the germline V gene are SQVTM and ANQGSEA. The CDR3 nucleotides read TGCAGCGTTGATCCCGGGAGGTCCTACAATGAGCAGTTCTTC. It encodes CSVDPGRSYNEQFF.

This clone has a single count. The rearrangement uses TRBV14 and TRBJ2-1; 7 bases agree with TRBD2. V trimming: 3 bases; J trimming: 5 bases; junction bases outside the gene matches: 4. Germline V gene data show CDR1 as SGHDN and CDR2 as FVKESK. The CDR3 loop spans 14 amino acids. The CDR3 DNA reads TGTGCCAGCAGCCACTGGCGGGAGAACAATGAGCAGTTCTTC. Translation: CASSHWRENNEQFF. Full variable domain (outside the CDR3, taken from reference TRBV14 and TRBJ2-1): EAGVTQFPSHSVIEKGQTVTLRCDPISGHDNLYWYRRVMGKEIKFLLHFVKESKQDESGMPNNRFLAERTGGTYSTLKVQPAELEDSGVYFCASSHWRENNEQFFGPGTRLTVL.

The chain joins TRBV28 to TRBJ1-5; D is ambiguous. Germline V gene lookup returns CDR1 MDHEN and CDR2 SYDVKM. The CDR3 spans 12 residues. V was shortened by 3 bases and J by 4 bases, with 4 bases between the two germline ends. The CDR3 coding sequence is TGTGCCAGCAGTTTTGTAAATCAGCCCCAGCATTTT. Translation: CASSFVNQPQHF.

This chain joins TRBV27 and TRBJ1-1; D call uncertain. The CDR3 extends over 19 amino acids. The V end lost 3 bases, the J end lost 0 bases, and 23 bases lay between the germline ends. From germline, CDR1 is MNHEY and CDR2 SMNVEV (reference sequence). The CDR3 nucleotides are TGTGCCAGCAGTTTCCGCTCCTACGTATCCACTTTCATGAACACTGAAGCTTTCTTT. It translates to CASSFRSYVSTFMNTEAFF.

The gene calls are TRBV14 and TRBJ2-5; tentative D call: TRBD2 (5 bases). Trimming cost V 4 bases and J 5 bases, with 8 bases left between them. The germline gives CDR1 SGHDN, CDR2 FVKESK. CDR3 length equals 12 residues. The CDR3 DNA follows: TGTGCCAGCAGCCCGCGCGGGGAGACCCAGTACTTC. This gives the protein CASSPRGETQYF.

Of note for this clone: Other DNA sequences in this specimen translate into the identical CDR3. This chain connects TRBV6-1 to TRBJ1-5; a possible D gene is TRBD1 (6 bases). Germline CDR1 and CDR2: MNHNS and SASEGT. The ends were cut back, 3 bases at V and 4 bases at J, with 7 bases in the middle. This CDR3 contains 13 residues. This chain's CDR3 is CASSERGNQPQHF. The CDR3, as DNA: TGTGCCAGCAGTGAGAGGGGGAATCAGCCCCAGCATTTT.